This T cell receptor (beta chain) was identified in a study of regulatory T cells in long-lasting Graves disease. The ends were cut back, 3 bases at V and 11 bases at J, with 17 bases in the middle. CDR1 is DFQATT and CDR2 is SNEGSKA in the germline V gene (reference sequence). There are 13 residues in the CDR3. Turning to this clonotype: Its cognate antigen is unknown.

Study-wide results and limits: Repertoires from persistent disease leaned toward TRBV28, TRBJ1-2 and TRBJ2-5.

Time point specified: newly diagnosed GD, antithyroid drugs for less than 3 months. The authors made the TCR library using RNA they extracted from PBMCs. Arm-PCR with iRepertoire HTBI primers amplified the CDR3 regions for these TCR beta libraries. TCRdb re-derived calls from the multiplex PCR reads in MiXCR, one entry per CDR3 protein. Of roughly 610,000 distinct CDR3 sequences in the sample, 15% to 20% are singletons; the top ten hold more than 15%. The data also belong to a second study, concerning T cells in Graves' hyperthyroidism and ophthalmopathy. From that paper: Blood also carried most thyroid clonotypes expanded above 0.001.

This chain connects TRBV20-1 to TRBJ1-5; TRBD1 is a possible D gene (5 bases). This material consisted of peripheral blood mononuclear cells (PBMCs), taken at new diagnosis, from a patient treated with antithyroid drugs. This clonotype was sampled from a woman in her thirties with Graves disease. The CDR3 loop reads CSASPILLGAQHF. Here the CDR3 DNA reads TGCAGTGCTAGTCCGATCCTTTTAGGGGCCCAGCATTTT.